Listed below are T cell receptor beta chains from one sample, sequenced in a study of T cell repertoires in cytomegalovirus infection. TCRdb redid the calling of the reads with MiXCR, one entry per CDR3 protein. The table includes roughly 500,000 distinct CDR3 sequences, around 11% detected once. The sample taken for sequencing was PBMCs. The receptors here all came from a human donor in good health (CMV status not recorded). Some clones in this sample may be carry-over from other donors' samples. Each CDR3 is given with its conserved first and last residue. D genes are given only for firm matches. Clone size is given for some rows only: seen once, a few or many times, or a class if the clone is expanded.

j_call clone_size v_call d_call cdr3_aa cdr3_nt
TRBJ1-5 many TRBV19 TRBD1 CASSKVTGLSNQPQHF TGTGCCAGTAGTAAAGTGACAGGGTTAAGCAATCAGCCCCAGCATTTT
TRBJ2-1 many TRBV5-6 - CASSLVIRNNEQFF TGTGCCAGCAGCTTGGTTATACGCAACAATGAGCAGTTCTTC
TRBJ1-4 few TRBV18 - CASSPRRGREKLFF TGTGCCAGCTCACCCAGGAGGGGACGTGAAAAACTGTTTTTT
TRBJ2-2 many TRBV15 - CATSSPTFGNTGELFF TGTGCCACCAGCAGTCCCACATTCGGCAACACCGGGGAGCTGTTTTTT
TRBJ2-1 many TRBV12-3/TRBV12-4 TRBD2 CASSRSGGNEQFF TGTGCCAGCTCACGCTCGGGGGGGAATGAGCAGTTCTTC
TRBJ2-5 many TRBV20-1 - CSAPTGNQHLWYQETQYF TGCAGTGCCCCCACAGGGAACCAGCACCTATGGTACCAAGAGACCCAGTACTTC
TRBJ1-6 many TRBV12-3/TRBV12-4 - CASSVNLGQLTPLHF TGTGCCAGCAGTGTCAATCTAGGACAGTTGACACCCCTCCACTTT
TRBJ1-3 many TRBV18 - CASSPPTSGNTIYF TGTGCCAGCTCACCACCCACCTCTGGAAACACCATATATTTT
TRBJ1-4 many TRBV7-2 TRBD1 CASSRSPGTGVEKLFF TGTGCCAGCAGCCGTTCTCCCGGGACAGGGGTTGAAAAACTGTTTTTT
TRBJ2-7 - TRBV20-1 TRBD1 CSARVWETGYSYEQYF TGCAGTGCTCGAGTATGGGAGACAGGGTACTCCTACGAGCAGTACTTC
TRBJ2-4 many TRBV6-6 - CASSLDVTQYF TGTGCCAGCAGTCTGGACGTCACCCAGTACTTC
TRBJ2-3 many TRBV7-3 TRBD2 CASSGTSGTGTDTQYF TGTGCCAGCAGCGGAACTAGCGGGACTGGCACAGATACGCAGTATTTT
TRBJ2-3 - TRBV29-1 - CSVGGPGLGTDTQYF TGCAGCGTTGGGGGCCCGGGGTTGGGTACAGATACGCAGTATTTT
TRBJ1-5 - TRBV3-1 TRBD1 CASSQGSQGRNQPQHF TGTGCCAGCAGCCAAGGATCACAGGGGAGGAATCAGCCCCAGCATTTT
TRBJ1-2 many TRBV4-2 TRBD1 CASSQPGTGGGYGYTF TGTGCCAGCAGCCAGCCCGGGACAGGGGGCGGCTATGGCTACACCTTC
TRBJ1-1 many TRBV27 TRBD1 CATKFTTGGDRGFETEAFF TGTGCCACCAAATTCACCACGGGGGGGGACAGGGGTTTCGAGACTGAAGCTTTCTTT
TRBJ2-1 many TRBV7-2 - CASSFGPGVNEQFF TGTGCCAGCAGCTTTGGGCCGGGTGTAAATGAGCAGTTCTTC
TRBJ1-2 many TRBV29-1 TRBD1 CSVEIQGAGHYGYTF TGCAGCGTTGAGATACAGGGGGCGGGGCACTATGGCTACACCTTC
TRBJ2-7 many TRBV6-2/TRBV6-3 - CASSWRVEQYF TGTGCCAGCAGTTGGCGGGTCGAGCAGTACTTC
TRBJ1-4 many TRBV11-2 TRBD1 CASSTTGEANEKLFF TGTGCCAGCAGCACAACAGGGGAAGCGAATGAAAAACTGTTTTTT
TRBJ2-1 - TRBV6-1 TRBD2 CASRKVGGGSYNEQFF TGTGCCAGCAGGAAGGTCGGGGGGGGCTCCTACAATGAGCAGTTCTTC
TRBJ2-5 many TRBV11-3 - CASSLTRWETQYF TGTGCCAGCAGCCTAACGAGATGGGAGACCCAGTACTTC
TRBJ2-1 - TRBV2 TRBD1 CATPAGQGIDEQFF TGTGCCACCCCAGCTGGACAGGGGATTGATGAGCAGTTCTTC